Detailed here is one T cell receptor beta chain. The data were taken from a study of T-cell reconstitution after alpha-beta-depleted transplantation in children. The CDR3 extends over 12 amino acids. Germline lookup yields CDR1 ENHRY and CDR2 SYGVKD. V lost 6 bases and J lost 4, with 6 bases in between. Unique molecular identifiers were incorporated during preparation of the TCRbeta library. Each CDR3 protein is one row after TCRdb ran MiXCR on the PCR reads. The table shows approximately 1,000,000 distinct CDR3 sequences, with about 29% occurring only once. The chain employs TRBV10-3 and TRBJ2-2; D call uncertain. This sequence originates from a boy in the first two years of life who had a stem cell transplant for SCID, so the T cells may come from the graft donor. Sequences were derived from PBMCs, mostly from graft donor cells, sampled 360 days after TCRalphabeta/CD19-depleted stem cell transplant. The CDR3 sequence: CAIRSLTGELFF. CDR3 in DNA: TGTGCCATCAGGTCTCTCACCGGGGAGCTGTTTTTT.